The present entry profiles one TCR beta chain with its context. No antigen is known for it. The data were obtained in a study of cytomegalovirus exposure and HLA in healthy donors. While unrecorded immune exposures were likely, the donors were nominally healthy when sampled. Overall study findings and caveats: In an earlier analysis, about 87% or about 30%: the productive usage of most TCR beta V segments. Later analysis placed DRB1 highest and HLA-C lowest in TCR association rates, which differed by HLA locus.

Between the trimmed V and J ends, which lost 7 bases and 9 bases, there was a span of 10 bases. This CDR3 is built from 12 residues. Germline lookup yields CDR1 SNHLY and CDR2 FYNNEI. Vbeta (60) and Jbeta (13) primers were used in the PCR. As processed by the authors: Per a later analysis, the number of unique TCR beta chains was some 80 million, of which 9 million to 12 million were shared. TCRdb's table, derived via immunoSEQ multiplex PCR, lists solely in-frame clones and lacks some. The V and J calls and clone size were taken over from that table, and D and trimming were inferred from the DNA. This table holds about 82,000 clones, 70% to 75% found once.

The sequenced material came from PBMCs. The sequence came from a woman aged 50 to 65 in good health and CMV-seropositive. The rearrangement links TRBV2 to TRBJ1-6, with a tentative D call TRBD1 (6 bases). CDR3 sequence reads: CASMGTLSPLHF. For the CDR3, the DNA is TGTGCCAGCATGGGGACACTTTCACCCCTCCACTTT. Full variable domain (missing parts from reference TRBV2 and TRBJ1-6): EPEVTQTPSHQVTQMGQEVILRCVPISNHLYFYWYRQILGQKVEFLVSFYNNEISEKSEIFDDQFSVERPDGSNFTLKIRSTKLEDSAMYFCASMGTLSPLHFGNGTRLTVT.